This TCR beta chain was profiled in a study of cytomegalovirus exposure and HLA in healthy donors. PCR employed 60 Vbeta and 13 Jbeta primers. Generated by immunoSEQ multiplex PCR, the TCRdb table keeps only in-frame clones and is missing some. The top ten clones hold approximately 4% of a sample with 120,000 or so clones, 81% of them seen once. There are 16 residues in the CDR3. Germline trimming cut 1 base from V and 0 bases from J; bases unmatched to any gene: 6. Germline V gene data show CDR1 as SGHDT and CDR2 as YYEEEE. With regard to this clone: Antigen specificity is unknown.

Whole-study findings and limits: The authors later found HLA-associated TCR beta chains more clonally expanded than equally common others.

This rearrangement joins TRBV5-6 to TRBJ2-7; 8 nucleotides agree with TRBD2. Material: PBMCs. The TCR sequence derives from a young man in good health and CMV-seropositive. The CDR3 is CASSLFQAGVSYEQYF. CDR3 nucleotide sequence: TGTGCCAGCAGCTTGTTTCAAGCGGGAGTCTCCTACGAGCAGTACTTC.